Listed here is a single T cell receptor beta chain. What antigen it recognizes has not been identified. No per-base quality is available; no much larger clone lies one base away. This record belongs to a study of PD-1 blockade in classical Hodgkin lymphoma (dated by TCRdb to 2018 to 2020). General notes on the study: Nivolumab dosing was 3 mg/kg intravenously every 2 weeks, continuing until either disease progression or unacceptable toxicity. The study used CyTOF and TCR beta sequencing to define a peripheral blood immune signature of response to PD-1 blockade in classical Hodgkin lymphoma. The full study reports these points: A significant rise by C4D1 was seen in CD4+ but not CD8+ TCR diversity (p=0.0027 vs p=0.16), with the rise being most apparent in complete responders (p=0.02). Trial patients achieving complete response had baseline diversity similar to newly diagnosed patients, whereas partial responders and progressors had significantly lower diversity. The study was restricted to a single clinical trial cohort, and the causes of repertoire differences, possibly disease activity or prior therapy, were left undefined. Lower diversity was observed in patients in whom nivolumab was started less than 1 year after ASCT, and these patients were excluded from later analyses so that confounding by immune reconstitution would be avoided. Baseline TCR diversity was reported to be lower in newly diagnosed patients than in healthy donors and to be lower still in relapsed/refractory patients.

Genomic DNA was extracted with the Qiagen DNeasy kit from unsorted PBMCs and from negatively selected CD4+ and CD8+ fractions. TCR beta CDR3 regions were amplified by immunoSEQ multiplex PCR using primers annealing to V and J segments. Amplification bias was minimized using a synthetic immune receptor repertoire, and residual bias was removed computationally after sequencing. Under the source paper's analysis protocol: Custom Python scripts were used to quantify repertoire diversity as the Shannon entropy index. The unsorted, CD4+ and CD8+ repertoires were each analyzed separately, with the exception of combined analyses, where CD4+ and CD8+ sequences were merged in silico. Clonal expansion was defined as a frequency increase of at least 2-fold after treatment compared with C1D1, and clones undetected at baseline were assigned a pseudocount of 0.5. Singleton clones were defined as clones with 0 or 1 copy at C1D1, and non-singleton clones were defined as clones with 2 or more copies. By matching protein sequences in sorted samples from the same patient, clones expanded in unsorted samples were annotated as CD4+, CD8+ or unknown. Wilcoxon tests were applied to paired samples to test diversity changes from C1D1 to C4D1. Drawn from immuneACCESS, this table holds only the in-frame rearrangements with V and J called that TCRdb kept. Clones are partly lost; checked studies trace under half to an unresolved V gene and leave the rest unexplained. That table gives V, J and clone size, and the DNA gave D and trimming. Within this sample are around 44,000 clones, with approximately 86% of them counted one time only. Clones ranked in the top ten supply 5.5% to 6.5% of the sample.

Interpreted using the paper, the time point label stands for: cycle 2 day 1 (C2D1) of nivolumab. Every trial patient had relapsed following autologous stem cell transplantation, and prior brentuximab vedotin exposure was what differed among cohorts A, B and C. The trial cohort was composed of about 54 patients with relapsed/refractory classical Hodgkin lymphoma, for whom complete response, partial response or progressive disease was recorded as best overall response. Single-agent nivolumab was administered to trial patients in the multi-cohort phase II CheckMate 205 trial. Best overall response was determined by an independent review committee according to the 2007 International Working Group response criteria. PBMCs from the trial were collected at three points: immediately before nivolumab initiation (C1D1), and during therapy at cycle 2 day 1 and cycle 4 day 1. Peripheral blood was collected in 8 mL Vacutainer Cell Preparation Tubes, from which PBMCs were isolated by centrifugation and then cryopreserved.

There are 14 amino acids in the CDR3, from cysteine to phenylalanine inclusive. Only the CDR3 part of the read is kept: 42 bases, read in frame from the first base. Trimming removed 1 base from V and 6 bases from J, leaving 12 bases between the germline ends. The germline V gene (reference sequence) yields SEHNR for CDR1 and FQNEAQ for CDR2. This chain joins TRBV7-9 to TRBJ1-1, with no reliable assignment of the D segment. This specimen was peripheral blood mononuclear cells (PBMCs), taken before the second cycle of nivolumab. The TCR sequence derives from a human donor with classical Hodgkin lymphoma. The DNA sequence is as follows: TGTGCCAGCAGCTTAGGCGGTTCCGATGCTGAAGCTTTCTTT. Its product reads: CASSLGGSDAEAFF.